Described below is a single T cell receptor (beta chain) sequence and its context. The target antigen is unknown. Using its own MiXCR run on the multiplex PCR reads, TCRdb lists one record per CDR3 protein. The top ten clones hold just over 2.5% of a sample with around 140,000 distinct CDR3 sequences, approximately 20% of them seen once. V was pared by 7 bases and J by 1 base, with 17 bases between. The CDR3 loop spans 16 amino acids. Germline assignment: CDR1 MNHEY and CDR2 SVGAGI. The data stem from a study of breast tumors, draining lymph nodes, adjacent tissues. Whole-study results and caveats: Tumor TCR diversity was below lymph nodes but above nontumor tissue. The lymph node origin of tumor T cells was framed as consistent with a hypothesis, not demonstrated. Data fit most tumor T cells coming from lymph node, expanding in tumor.

Breast cancer patients provided tissue from their axillary draining lymph nodes. The source material was axillary lymph node tissue. The TCR comes from a female donor with breast cancer. Some clones in this sample may be carry-over from other donors' samples. The chain links TRBV6-5 to TRBJ2-4; possible D gene TRBD1, 5 bases. CDR3 nucleotide sequence: TGTGCCAGCACTAACGCTGTAGGGGTGGCCAAAAACATTCAGTACTTC. The encoded protein is CASTNAVGVAKNIQYF.